This TCR beta chain originates from a study of T cell repertoires in cytomegalovirus infection. About the research overall: The public TCR beta signatures pointed to both CMV infection and matching HLA type. Broader study findings: HLA-C-restricted CMV-specific TCR beta clonotypes prevailed in the ex vivo response.

This CDR3 is built from 19 residues. Germline values: CDR1 LGHDT, CDR2 YNNKEL (reference sequence). V lost 0 bases, J lost 3 bases, and 22 bases lay in between. This clonotype has only a few counts. Its antigen is not identified. TCRdb reprocessed the reads with MiXCR, giving one entry per CDR3 protein. The table lists a few hundred thousand distinct CDR3 sequences, over 15% of them singletons. J is TRBJ2-3 and V is TRBV3-1; possible D gene TRBD1, 8 bases. This clonotype was sampled from a human donor in good health (CMV status not recorded). Some clones in this sample may be carry-over from other donors' samples. The sample was CD8+ T cells from PBMCs. In DNA form, the CDR3 reads TGTGCCAGCAGCCAAGACCTTACGGGGGGACAGGACCCGACAGATACGCAGTATTTT. Its protein product is CASSQDLTGGQDPTDTQYF.